The source of this TCR beta chain is a study of T cell responses to AZD1222 COVID-19 vaccine. Regarding the study as a whole: Within unmutated variant regions lay the reported targets of nearly half of spike-specific TCRs.

A note on this clone: Its matching antigen is unknown.

Profiled with immunoSEQ multiplex PCR; TCRdb holds only in-frame clones, not every one. Here the sample spans about 130,000 clones, 85% to 90% being singletons. CDR3 length: 13 residues. The V and J ends lost 7 bases and 9 bases, in that order; junction bases with no gene match: 6. The germline V gene encodes CDR1 SGHVS and CDR2 FNYEAQ. This sequence joins TRBV7-6 and TRBJ2-2, with 9 nucleotides matching TRBD2. The sample here was peripheral blood, taken on day 0 of AZD1222 vaccination. The receptor was derived from an adult in good health. The CDR3: CASTWSGGRELFF. The CDR3 DNA follows: TGTGCCAGCACCTGGAGCGGGGGGCGGGAGCTGTTTTTT. The full variable domain, its missing parts supplied by reference TRBV7-6 and TRBJ2-2, is GAGVSQSPRYKVTKRGQDVALRCDPISGHVSLYWYRQALGQGPEFLTYFNYEAQQDKSGLPNDRFSAERPEGSISTLTIQRTEQRDSAMYRCASTWSGGRELFFGEGSRLTVL.